This T cell receptor (beta chain) was recovered during a study of blood T cell repertoires in COVID-19. Across the whole study: COVID-19 samples collected from the United States, Italy and Spain covered acute and convalescent phases.

Original handling: Amplification of reference gene primers provided the estimated nucleated cell counts. Using immunoSEQ multiplex PCR, the repertoire was profiled, and TCRdb retains in-frame clones only, with some absent. Clone size and the V and J calls come from that table; the DNA yielded D and trimming. The sample yields fewer than 180,000 clones, roughly 82% seen once. V was cut by 0 bases and J by 4 bases, with 12 bases left in between. This CDR3 has 15 amino acids. CDR1 is LGHNA and CDR2 is YNFKEQ in the germline V gene. Sequencing was carried out using peripheral blood. The receptor's source is an older man with acute or convalescent COVID-19. J is TRBJ1-2 and V is TRBV4-2, with D possibly being TRBD1 (5 bases). The CDR3 here is CASSQDAGGSYGYTF. CDR3 coding DNA: TGTGCCAGCAGCCAAGATGCCGGGGGAAGCTATGGCTACACCTTC.